A selection of T cell receptor beta chains follows, all from one sample in a study of STAT3 mutations in large granular lymphocyte leukemia. Assay: immunoSEQ multiplex PCR; the TCRdb copy retains only in-frame clones and omits some. The sample records 37,000 or so clones, about 88% being singletons. Sequencing used PBMCs. The receptor set was obtained from a human donor with T large granular lymphocyte leukemia. Some clones in this sample may be carry-over from other donors' samples. Both conserved end residues are part of each CDR3. Each record gives: J gene, D gene, clone size, V gene, CDR3 DNA, CDR3 protein. A D gene is named only where the DNA matches it firmly. Where a row states a size, it is once, few, many or the class of an expanded clone; other rows omit it.

J gene: TRBJ2-5
D gene: TRBD1
clone size: NA
V gene: TRBV28
CDR3 DNA: TGTGCCAGCAGTTTCTGGGGACAGCGGGAGACCCAGTACTTC
CDR3 protein: CASSFWGQRETQYF

J gene: TRBJ2-2
D gene: TRBD2
clone size: once
V gene: TRBV5-1
CDR3 DNA: TGCGCCAGCAGCACTACTAGCGGGGTAGGCGGGGAGCTGTTTTTT
CDR3 protein: CASSTTSGVGGELFF

J gene: TRBJ2-3
D gene: NA
clone size: NA
V gene: TRBV30
CDR3 DNA: TGTGCCTGGAGTGCTACAGGGACTCCCACAGATACGCAGTATTTT
CDR3 protein: CAWSATGTPTDTQYF

J gene: TRBJ2-3
D gene: NA
clone size: NA
V gene: TRBV28
CDR3 DNA: TGTGCCAGCAGTTTATGGGGCAGTAGCACAGATACGCAGTATTTT
CDR3 protein: CASSLWGSSTDTQYF

J gene: TRBJ1-6
D gene: NA
clone size: NA
V gene: TRBV5-1
CDR3 DNA: TGCGCCAGCAGCTTGGTGGGTTATAATTCACCCCTCCACTTT
CDR3 protein: CASSLVGYNSPLHF

J gene: TRBJ2-3
D gene: NA
clone size: NA
V gene: TRBV5-1
CDR3 DNA: TGCGCCAGCAGCTTGTTTCAGGGGCGAGTTAGTGCAGATACGCAGTATTTT
CDR3 protein: CASSLFQGRVSADTQYF

J gene: TRBJ2-7
D gene: TRBD1
clone size: NA
V gene: TRBV18
CDR3 DNA: TGTGCCAGCTCGTTATCGGGACAGGGCTACGAGCAGTACTTC
CDR3 protein: CASSLSGQGYEQYF

J gene: TRBJ2-3
D gene: NA
clone size: NA
V gene: TRBV10-2
CDR3 DNA: TGCGCCAGCAGTGAACTACGCACAGATACGCAGTATTTT
CDR3 protein: CASSELRTDTQYF

J gene: TRBJ2-7
D gene: NA
clone size: NA
V gene: TRBV18
CDR3 DNA: TGTGCCAGCTCACCACCGGGTTCCTACGAGCAGTACTTC
CDR3 protein: CASSPPGSYEQYF

J gene: TRBJ1-1
D gene: NA
clone size: NA
V gene: TRBV5-1
CDR3 DNA: TGCGCCAGCAGCTTGGAGGACAGACATACATCTTTCTTT
CDR3 protein: CASSLEDRHTSFF

J gene: TRBJ2-5
D gene: NA
clone size: once
V gene: TRBV2
CDR3 DNA: TGTGCCAGCAGCGAGGGCAGTTCGTTCCAAGAGACCCAGTACTTC
CDR3 protein: CASSEGSSFQETQYF

J gene: TRBJ2-6
D gene: NA
clone size: NA
V gene: TRBV29-1
CDR3 DNA: TGCAGCGTTGGGGGGTTCGGCTCTGGGGCCAACGTCCTGACTTTC
CDR3 protein: CSVGGFGSGANVLTF

J gene: TRBJ1-6
D gene: TRBD1
clone size: medium-sized
V gene: TRBV6-5
CDR3 DNA: TGTGCCAGCAGTCCCGGGACAGATAATTCACCCCTCCACTTT
CDR3 protein: CASSPGTDNSPLHF

J gene: TRBJ2-1
D gene: TRBD2
clone size: NA
V gene: TRBV5-1
CDR3 DNA: TGCGCCAGCAGCCCTATGCCCGGGAGCGGGGGGCACAATGAGCAGTTCTTC
CDR3 protein: CASSPMPGSGGHNEQFF

J gene: TRBJ2-7
D gene: NA
clone size: few
V gene: TRBV5-1
CDR3 DNA: TGCGCCAGCAGCTTCGACAGGCTCAGCGAGCAGTACTTC
CDR3 protein: CASSFDRLSEQYF

J gene: TRBJ2-7
D gene: TRBD1
clone size: NA
V gene: TRBV5-6
CDR3 DNA: TGTGCCAGCAGTTTGACAGGGTCGGTCGAGCAGTACTTC
CDR3 protein: CASSLTGSVEQYF

J gene: TRBJ1-5
D gene: TRBD1
clone size: NA
V gene: TRBV19
CDR3 DNA: TGTGCCAGTAGTATCTACACAGGGGGCAATCAGCCCCAGCATTTT
CDR3 protein: CASSIYTGGNQPQHF

J gene: TRBJ2-4
D gene: TRBD1
clone size: once
V gene: TRBV6-5
CDR3 DNA: TGTGCCAGCAGTTACGGGGACAGAGCCAAAAACATTCAGTACTTC
CDR3 protein: CASSYGDRAKNIQYF

J gene: TRBJ2-5
D gene: NA
clone size: NA
V gene: TRBV2
CDR3 DNA: TGTGCCAGCAGTGATCTTGGCAGGAGAGTTCAAGAGACCCAGTACTTC
CDR3 protein: CASSDLGRRVQETQYF

J gene: TRBJ1-2
D gene: NA
clone size: NA
V gene: TRBV10-3
CDR3 DNA: TGTGCCATCATTGGCGGAGAGGGTTTTGGCTACACCTTC
CDR3 protein: CAIIGGEGFGYTF

J gene: TRBJ1-1
D gene: NA
clone size: NA
V gene: TRBV27
CDR3 DNA: TGTGCCAGCAGTTTATCGAGGGCGCCCCTGGGTTTTCAAGCTTTCTTT
CDR3 protein: CASSLSRAPLGFQAFF

J gene: TRBJ2-1
D gene: NA
clone size: NA
V gene: TRBV11-2
CDR3 DNA: TGTGCCAGCAGCTTTACCACTCAGAGCTCCTACAATGAGCAGTTCTTC
CDR3 protein: CASSFTTQSSYNEQFF

J gene: TRBJ2-5
D gene: NA
clone size: NA
V gene: TRBV10-2
CDR3 DNA: TGCGCCAGCGGACCTCAATGGGGAGGGACCCAGTACTTC
CDR3 protein: CASGPQWGGTQYF

J gene: TRBJ1-3
D gene: NA
clone size: NA
V gene: TRBV18
CDR3 DNA: TGTGCCAGCTCAACGAGGACAGTAAACACCATATATTTT
CDR3 protein: CASSTRTVNTIYF

J gene: TRBJ1-6
D gene: NA
clone size: NA
V gene: TRBV5-4
CDR3 DNA: TGTGCCAGCAGCTTGGGTGCCGTCATAACTTCACCCCTCCACTTT
CDR3 protein: CASSLGAVITSPLHF

J gene: TRBJ1-2
D gene: TRBD1
clone size: NA
V gene: TRBV18
CDR3 DNA: TGTGCCAGCTCACCCGGACAGGGAGGTCAGAATGGCTACACCTTC
CDR3 protein: CASSPGQGGQNGYTF

J gene: TRBJ1-2
D gene: NA
clone size: NA
V gene: TRBV6-5
CDR3 DNA: TGTGCCAGCAGTTACTCGAAAGGTCTAGCTAACTATGGCTACACCTTC
CDR3 protein: CASSYSKGLANYGYTF

J gene: TRBJ1-4
D gene: NA
clone size: NA
V gene: TRBV7-2
CDR3 DNA: TGTGCCAGCAGCTTTGGGCAGGGAGGAGATGAAAAACTGTTTTTT
CDR3 protein: CASSFGQGGDEKLFF

J gene: TRBJ2-1
D gene: NA
clone size: once
V gene: TRBV27
CDR3 DNA: TGTGCCAGCAGTTTAGACAGGTACAATGAGCAGTTCTTC
CDR3 protein: CASSLDRYNEQFF

J gene: TRBJ1-2
D gene: TRBD1
clone size: NA
V gene: TRBV7-9
CDR3 DNA: TGTGCCAGCAGCCCCGGGACAGCCTATGGCTACACCTTC
CDR3 protein: CASSPGTAYGYTF

J gene: TRBJ2-4
D gene: NA
clone size: NA
V gene: TRBV9
CDR3 DNA: TGTGCCAGCAGCCGCCCTTGGACAAAGGGTCAGGACATTCAGTACTTC
CDR3 protein: CASSRPWTKGQDIQYF

J gene: TRBJ2-5
D gene: NA
clone size: NA
V gene: TRBV18
CDR3 DNA: TGTGCCAGCTCACCAAGGGCCGGGCAAGAGACCCAGTACTTC
CDR3 protein: CASSPRAGQETQYF

J gene: TRBJ2-7
D gene: NA
clone size: NA
V gene: TRBV4-1
CDR3 DNA: TGCGCCAGCAGCCAAATGAGGGGTGCCTACGAGCAGTACTTC
CDR3 protein: CASSQMRGAYEQYF

J gene: TRBJ2-6
D gene: NA
clone size: NA
V gene: TRBV4-2
CDR3 DNA: TGTGCCAGCAGCCAAGCAGGAGGGCTTTCTTTCGGGGCCAACGTCCTGACTTTC
CDR3 protein: CASSQAGGLSFGANVLTF

J gene: TRBJ2-1
D gene: NA
clone size: NA
V gene: TRBV7-9
CDR3 DNA: TGTGCCAGCAGCTTGCAGAGCCATGAGCAGTTCTTC
CDR3 protein: CASSLQSHEQFF

J gene: TRBJ2-1
D gene: TRBD1
clone size: NA
V gene: TRBV28
CDR3 DNA: TGTGCCAGCAGTTCCCCGACAGGGGCGAATCTCTTACGCCAGTTCTTC
CDR3 protein: CASSSPTGANLLRQFF

J gene: TRBJ2-2
D gene: NA
clone size: NA
V gene: TRBV18
CDR3 DNA: TGTGCCAGCTCACCTACAACTGGTTCGAACACCGGGGAGCTGTTTTTT
CDR3 protein: CASSPTTGSNTGELFF

J gene: TRBJ2-1
D gene: NA
clone size: NA
V gene: TRBV13
CDR3 DNA: TGTGCCAGCAGCCTCCCTCTTGTGGGGGAGAATGAGCAGTTCTTC
CDR3 protein: CASSLPLVGENEQFF

J gene: TRBJ1-5
D gene: NA
clone size: NA
V gene: TRBV6-5
CDR3 DNA: TGTGCCAGCAGCCACCTTTATAGCAATCAGCCCCAGCATTTT
CDR3 protein: CASSHLYSNQPQHF

J gene: TRBJ1-6
D gene: TRBD1
clone size: once
V gene: TRBV5-4
CDR3 DNA: TGTGCCAGCAGCCCGCAGACAGGGGGAAGGGGTCCCCTCCACTTT
CDR3 protein: CASSPQTGGRGPLHF

J gene: TRBJ1-2
D gene: TRBD1
clone size: few
V gene: TRBV7-9
CDR3 DNA: TGTGCCAGCAGCGTACAGGGGGCGTACTATGGCTACACCTTC
CDR3 protein: CASSVQGAYYGYTF

J gene: TRBJ2-3
D gene: TRBD2
clone size: few
V gene: TRBV4-1
CDR3 DNA: TGCGCCAGCAGCCGTTTGACTAGCAGAGATACGCAGTATTTT
CDR3 protein: CASSRLTSRDTQYF